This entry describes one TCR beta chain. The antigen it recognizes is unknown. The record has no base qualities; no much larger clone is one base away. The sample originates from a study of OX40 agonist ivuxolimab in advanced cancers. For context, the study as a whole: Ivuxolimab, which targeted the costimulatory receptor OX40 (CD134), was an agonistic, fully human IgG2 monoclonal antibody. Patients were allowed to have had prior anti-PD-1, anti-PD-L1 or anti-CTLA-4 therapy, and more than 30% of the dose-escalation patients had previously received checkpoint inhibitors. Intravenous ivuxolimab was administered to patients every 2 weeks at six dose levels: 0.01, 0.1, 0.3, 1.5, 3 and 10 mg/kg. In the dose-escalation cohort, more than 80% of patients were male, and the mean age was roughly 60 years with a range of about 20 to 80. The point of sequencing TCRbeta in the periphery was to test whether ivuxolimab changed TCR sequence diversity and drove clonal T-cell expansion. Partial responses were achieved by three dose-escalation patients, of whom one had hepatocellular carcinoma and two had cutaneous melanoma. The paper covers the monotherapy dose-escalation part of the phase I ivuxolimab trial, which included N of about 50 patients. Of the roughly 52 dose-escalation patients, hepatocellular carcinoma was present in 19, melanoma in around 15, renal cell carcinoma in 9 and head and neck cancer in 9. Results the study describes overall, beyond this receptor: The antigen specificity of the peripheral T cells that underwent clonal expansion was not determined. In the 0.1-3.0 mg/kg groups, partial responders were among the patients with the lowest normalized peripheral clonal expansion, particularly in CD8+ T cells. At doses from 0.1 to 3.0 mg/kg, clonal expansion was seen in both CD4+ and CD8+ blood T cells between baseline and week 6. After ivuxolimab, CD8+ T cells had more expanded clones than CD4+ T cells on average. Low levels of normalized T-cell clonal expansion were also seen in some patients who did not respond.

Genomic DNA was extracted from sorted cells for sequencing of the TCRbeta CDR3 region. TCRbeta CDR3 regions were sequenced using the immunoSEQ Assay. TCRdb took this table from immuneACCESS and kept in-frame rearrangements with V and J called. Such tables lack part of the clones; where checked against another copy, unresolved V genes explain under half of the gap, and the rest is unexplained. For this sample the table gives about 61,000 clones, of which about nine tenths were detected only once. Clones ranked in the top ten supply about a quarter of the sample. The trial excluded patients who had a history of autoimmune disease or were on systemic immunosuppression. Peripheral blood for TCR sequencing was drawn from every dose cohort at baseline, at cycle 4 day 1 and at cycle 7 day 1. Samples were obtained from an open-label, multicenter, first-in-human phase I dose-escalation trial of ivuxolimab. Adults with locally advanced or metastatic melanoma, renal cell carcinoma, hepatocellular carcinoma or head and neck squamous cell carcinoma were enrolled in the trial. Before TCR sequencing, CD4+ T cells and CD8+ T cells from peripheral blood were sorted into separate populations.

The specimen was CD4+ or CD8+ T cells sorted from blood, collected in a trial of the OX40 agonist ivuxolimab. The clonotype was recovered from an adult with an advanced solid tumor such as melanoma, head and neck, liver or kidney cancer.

The nucleotide sequence is given as TGTGCCAGCAGCCAATCTTACAGAAAATCGCACTATGGCTACACCTTC. It is translated as CASSQSYRKSHYGYTF. The chain employs TRBV2 and TRBJ1-2, with the D gene not confidently named. The cysteine opens and the phenylalanine closes a CDR3 of 16 amino acids. CDR3 DNA only is kept here, 48 bases in frame from base 1. Cut back by 6 bases and 3 bases, the V and J ends lie 20 bases apart. The germline V gene gives CDR1 as SNHLY and CDR2 as FYNNEI.